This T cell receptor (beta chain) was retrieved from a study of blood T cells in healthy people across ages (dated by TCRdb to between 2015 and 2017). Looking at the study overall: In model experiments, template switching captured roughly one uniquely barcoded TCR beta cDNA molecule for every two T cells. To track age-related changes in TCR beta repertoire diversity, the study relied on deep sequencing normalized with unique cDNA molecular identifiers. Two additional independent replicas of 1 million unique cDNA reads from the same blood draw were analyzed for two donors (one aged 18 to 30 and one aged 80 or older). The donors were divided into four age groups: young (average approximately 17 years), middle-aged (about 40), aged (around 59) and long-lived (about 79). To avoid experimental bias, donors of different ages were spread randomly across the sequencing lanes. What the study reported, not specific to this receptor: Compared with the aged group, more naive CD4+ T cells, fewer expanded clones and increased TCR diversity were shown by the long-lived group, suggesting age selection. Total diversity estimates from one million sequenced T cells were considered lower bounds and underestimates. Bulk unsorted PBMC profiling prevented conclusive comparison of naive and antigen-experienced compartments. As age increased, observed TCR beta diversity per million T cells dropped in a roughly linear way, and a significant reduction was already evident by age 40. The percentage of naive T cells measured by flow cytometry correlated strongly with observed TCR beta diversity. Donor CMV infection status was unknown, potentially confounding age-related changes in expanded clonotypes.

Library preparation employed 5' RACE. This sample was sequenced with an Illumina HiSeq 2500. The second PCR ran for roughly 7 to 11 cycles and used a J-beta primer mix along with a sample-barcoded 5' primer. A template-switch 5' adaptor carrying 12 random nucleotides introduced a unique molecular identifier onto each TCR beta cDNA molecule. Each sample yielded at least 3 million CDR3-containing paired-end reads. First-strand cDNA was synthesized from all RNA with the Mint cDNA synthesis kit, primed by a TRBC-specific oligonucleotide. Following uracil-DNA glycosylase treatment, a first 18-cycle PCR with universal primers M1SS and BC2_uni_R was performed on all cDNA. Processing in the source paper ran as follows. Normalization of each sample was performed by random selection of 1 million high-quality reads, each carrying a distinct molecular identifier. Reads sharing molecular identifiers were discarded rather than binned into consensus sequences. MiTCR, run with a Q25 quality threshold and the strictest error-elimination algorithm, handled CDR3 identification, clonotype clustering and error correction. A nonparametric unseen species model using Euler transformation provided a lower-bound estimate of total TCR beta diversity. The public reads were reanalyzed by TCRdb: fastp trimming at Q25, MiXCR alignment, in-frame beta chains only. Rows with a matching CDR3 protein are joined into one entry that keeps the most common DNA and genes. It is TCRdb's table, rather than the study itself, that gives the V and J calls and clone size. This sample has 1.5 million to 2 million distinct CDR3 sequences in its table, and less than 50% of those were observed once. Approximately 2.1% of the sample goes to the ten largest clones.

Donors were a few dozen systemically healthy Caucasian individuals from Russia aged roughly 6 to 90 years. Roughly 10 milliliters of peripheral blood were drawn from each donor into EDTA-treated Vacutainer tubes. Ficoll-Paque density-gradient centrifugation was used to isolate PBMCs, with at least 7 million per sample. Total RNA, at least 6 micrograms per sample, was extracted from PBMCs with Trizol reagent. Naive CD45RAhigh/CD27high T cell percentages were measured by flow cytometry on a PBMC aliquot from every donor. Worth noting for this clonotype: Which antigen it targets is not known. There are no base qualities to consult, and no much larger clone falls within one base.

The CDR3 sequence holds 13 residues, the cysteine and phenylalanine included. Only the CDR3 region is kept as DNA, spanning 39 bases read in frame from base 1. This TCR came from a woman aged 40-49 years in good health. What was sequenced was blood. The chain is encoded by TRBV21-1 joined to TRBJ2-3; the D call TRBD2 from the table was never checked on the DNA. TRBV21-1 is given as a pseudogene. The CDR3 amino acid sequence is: CASRTIREGTQYF. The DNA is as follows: TGTGCCAGCCGCACCATACGAGAGGGTACGCAGTATTTT.